This TCR beta chain stems from a study of blood T cell repertoires in COVID-19. Background on the study: The samples span acute and convalescent COVID-19 from the United States, Italy and Spain. In each case, the material was cDNA or gDNA derived from T cells, B-cell-depleted T cells, or PBMCs.

The J segment lost 2 bases and the V segment lost 3 bases, leaving 3 bases of the junction unmatched. The germline V gene encodes CDR1 KGHSH and CDR2 LQKENI. This CDR3 region has 15 residues. In the original analysis: Scientists estimated how many nucleated cells there were by amplifying reference gene primers. The table came from immunoSEQ multiplex PCR; TCRdb's copy has only in-frame clones and leaves some out. V, J and clone size reflect that table, while D and trimming were determined from the DNA. The sample records about 260,000 clones, less than 90% being singletons. The chain carries TRBV18 and TRBJ1-3; 8 positions match TRBD1. Sequenced: peripheral blood. The receptor's source is a man between 60 and 75 years old who had recovered from COVID-19. The CDR3 nucleotides read TGTGCCAGCTCACCGCAGGGGGCGGCTGGAAACACCATATATTTT. Its translation is CASSPQGAAGNTIYF.